The 29 T cell receptor beta chains presented below share a single source sample, sequenced in a study of identical twins. From the 5' RACE reads, TCRdb called clonotypes with MiXCR, one entry per CDR3 protein. The sample lists 400,000 to 650,000 distinct CDR3 sequences, 20% to 25% seen once, with around 1% in the top ten. These records were also assigned to another study, of T cells expressing NK-cell markers.

Sequences were obtained from CD4+ T cells sorted from blood. These receptors were taken from a woman aged 18-29 years in good health.

This rearrangement joins TRBV20-1 to TRBJ2-2, with 7 bases fitting TRBD2. Germline V CDR1 and CDR2: DFQATT, SNEGSKA (reference sequence). V trimming: 6 bases; J trimming: 7 bases; junction bases outside the gene matches: 8. The CDR3 consists of 13 residues. In DNA form, the CDR3 reads TGCAGTGCCGTCGCGGGAGTGAGCGGGGAGCTGTTTTTT. Residues: CSAVAGVSGELFF.

CDR3 DNA sequence: TGTGCCAGCAGCCAACTAGCGGGGGACTTCCAAGAGACCCAGTACTTC. It specifies CASSQLAGDFQETQYF. This chain connects TRBV5-6 to TRBJ2-5; TRBD2 agrees at 11 bases. This CDR3 region has 16 residues. The J segment lost 1 base and the V segment lost 4 bases, leaving 6 bases of the junction unmatched. Germline V lookup: CDR1 SGHDT, CDR2 YYEEEE. The entire variable domain, with the rest obtained from reference TRBV5-6 and TRBJ2-5, is as follows: DAGVTQSPTHLIKTRGQQVTLRCSPKSGHDTVSWYQQALGQGPQFIFQYYEEEERQRGNFPDRFSGHQFPNYSSELNVNALLLGDSALYLCASSQLAGDFQETQYFGPGTRLLVL.

This clonotype has more than one count but fewer than ten. The chain employs TRBV20-1 and TRBJ1-1; tentatively, D is TRBD1 (6 bases). The CDR3 extends over 11 amino acids. The germline V gene encodes CDR1 DFQATT and CDR2 SNEGSKA (reference sequence). V was shortened by 0 bases and J by 9 bases, with 8 bases between the two germline ends. The CDR3 DNA is TGCAGTGCTAGAGAGGGGGGGCAAGCTTTCTTT. Its translation is CSAREGGQAFF.

This clonotype came up a few times. The CDR3 sequence is CASSLDLLGATQYF. DNA for the CDR3: TGCGCCAGCAGCTTGGACCTACTGGGGGCGACCCAGTACTTC. The chain has TRBV5-1 and TRBJ2-5, with D possibly matching TRBD1 (6 bases). CDR1 and CDR2 from the germline V gene are SGHRS and YFSETQ. V was cut by 0 bases and J by 7 bases, with 13 bases left in between. This CDR3 is built from 14 residues. Variable domain in full (rest from reference TRBV5-1 and TRBJ2-5): KAGVTQTPRYLIKTRGQQVTLSCSPISGHRSVSWYQQTPGQGLQFLFEYFSETQRNKGNFPGRFSGRQFSNSRSEMNVSTLELGDSALYLCASSLDLLGATQYFGPGTRLLVL.

This chain links TRBV12-3 or TRBV12-4 with TRBJ2-1; the match to TRBD1 covers 7 bases. The CDR3 extends over 14 amino acids. Trimming at V came to 1 base and at J to 8 bases, leaving 5 bases not matched to a gene. CDR3 nucleotides: TGTGCCAGCAGTTTAGGGGGACAGTGGGATGAGCAGTTCTTC. Its protein product is CASSLGGQWDEQFF.

This clonotype was counted a few times. The CDR3 here is CSASGDPNEKLFF. Written as DNA, the CDR3 is TGCAGTGCGTCGGGGGATCCTAATGAAAAACTGTTTTTT. V is TRBV20-1 and J is TRBJ1-4, with D possibly TRBD1 on 5 matching bases. The CDR3 consists of 13 residues. V dropped 6 bases and J dropped 3 bases, with 11 bases sitting between them. CDR1 and CDR2 from the germline V gene are DFQATT and SNEGSKA (reference sequence).

The chain carries TRBV15 and TRBJ1-2; D ambiguous. V was pared by 1 base and J by 4 bases, with 7 bases between. The CDR3 loop spans 13 amino acids. Germline CDR1 reads LNHNV; CDR2 reads YYDKDF (reference sequence). The CDR3 reads CATSRVGSYGYTF. The CDR3 region has the DNA TGTGCCACCAGCAGAGTAGGAAGCTATGGCTACACCTTC.

This clonotype showed up many times. The chain carries TRBV29-1 and TRBJ1-4; no reliable D call. Germline CDR1 and CDR2: SQVTM and ANQGSEA. Trimming took 2 bases from V and 10 from J, leaving 8 bases between them. This CDR3 contains 11 residues. The chain's CDR3 is CSVETPGKLFF. CDR3 DNA: TGCAGCGTTGAAACACCCGGAAAACTGTTTTTT.

Only a few counts were recorded for this clonotype. The genes are TRBV20-1 and TRBJ1-6; 9 nucleotides align to TRBD1. The CDR3 has 15 amino acids. Germline V gene lookup returns CDR1 DFQATT and CDR2 SNEGSKA (reference sequence). J gave up 7 bases and V 5 bases, and 9 bases lay outside the gene matches. The CDR3 loop is CSASGQGTKNSPLHF. CDR3 nucleotide sequence: TGCAGTGCTTCGGGACAGGGTACGAAGAATTCACCCCTCCACTTT.

The CDR3 is CASSNGQGVHYEQYF. In DNA form, the CDR3 reads TGTGCCAGCAGTAACGGACAGGGTGTCCACTACGAGCAGTACTTC. The gene calls are TRBV2 and TRBJ2-7, with 8 bases matching TRBD1. The CDR3 is made up of 15 amino acids. The junction had 9 bases not matched to a gene; V was cut back by 5 bases and J by 3 bases. Germline lookup yields CDR1 SNHLY and CDR2 FYNNEI.

The count of this clonotype is one. CDR3 nucleotide sequence: TGCAGTGCTAGCCCGGGACCCGCTTTTGACAATGAGCAGTTCTTC. This sequence encodes CSASPGPAFDNEQFF. The V gene is TRBV20-1, the J gene TRBJ2-1; D could derive from TRBD1 or TRBD2 (5 bases each). The length of the CDR3 is 15 residues. Germline V lookup: CDR1 DFQATT, CDR2 SNEGSKA (reference sequence). V was shortened by 3 bases and J by 5 bases, with 17 bases between the two germline ends.

This chain connects TRBV4-3 to TRBJ2-3; TRBD2 matches at 10 bases. This CDR3 spans 19 amino acids. V dropped 2 bases and J dropped 2; count of bases not matched to a gene: 13. Looked up from germline, CDR1 is LGHNA and CDR2 is YSLEER. This CDR3 reads CASSQLTTSGTTFTDTQYF. CDR3 DNA sequence: TGCGCCAGCAGCCAACTTACTACTAGCGGGACTACCTTCACAGATACGCAGTATTTT.

The rearrangement uses TRBV24-1 and TRBJ2-1; possibly TRBD2 for D (6 bases). Germline V gene data show CDR1 as KGHDR and CDR2 as SFDVKD. Trimming removed 3 bases from V and 0 bases from J, with 20 bases in between. The CDR3 sequence is 19 residues long. The CDR3 spells CATSDPGVGPSSSYNEQFF. The CDR3 nucleotides read TGTGCCACCAGTGATCCGGGAGTGGGGCCGTCAAGCTCCTACAATGAGCAGTTCTTC.

V and J are TRBV20-1 and TRBJ1-3; D is unresolved. Trimming pared 1 base from V and 4 bases from J, leaving 8 bases between. Germline V gene data show CDR1 as DFQATT and CDR2 as SNEGSKA (reference sequence). The CDR3 totals 13 residues. The CDR3 coding sequence is TGCAGTGCTAGAGCCCCAAGAGGAAACACCATATATTTT. Residues: CSARAPRGNTIYF.

This clonotype has a handful of counts. The rearrangement joins TRBV6-1 to TRBJ2-7; D unclear. From germline, CDR1 is MNHNS and CDR2 SASEGT. This CDR3 region has 13 residues. V shed 8 bases and J shed 3 bases, with 14 bases lying between them. CDR3: CASRRSADYEQYF. The CDR3 bases are TGTGCCAGCCGTCGGAGCGCGGACTACGAGCAGTACTTC.

The V and J genes are TRBV5-1 and TRBJ2-3; D unresolved. Trimming took off 4 bases at V and 4 bases at J, with 13 bases between the two ends. The CDR3 is 14 residues long. Germline V gene sequence: CDR1 SGHRS, CDR2 YFSETQ. In DNA form, the CDR3 reads TGCGCCAGCAGCGCCCTCGGAGTCGCAGATACGCAGTATTTT. Its protein is CASSALGVADTQYF.

The chain combines TRBV20-1 with TRBJ2-1; 7 nucleotides align to TRBD2. Losses at the gene ends were 6 bases for V and 7 bases for J; bases not matched to a gene: 12. The germline V gene encodes CDR1 DFQATT and CDR2 SNEGSKA (reference sequence). CDR3 length equals 14 residues. The CDR3 sequence: CSAKGLAGSNEQFF. The CDR3 DNA follows: TGCAGTGCCAAGGGGTTAGCGGGCTCTAATGAGCAGTTCTTC.

The chain links TRBV5-1 to TRBJ2-7; 10 bases are a match to TRBD2. Germline V gene sequence: CDR1 SGHRS, CDR2 YFSETQ. The trim removed 2 bases at V and 1 base at J, leaving 6 bases unmatched. The CDR3 is 16 residues long. In DNA form, the CDR3 reads TGCGCCAGCAGCTTAGCCGGGACTAGCGCATCCTACGAGCAGTACTTC. Translation gives CASSLAGTSASYEQYF.

The chain is built from TRBV20-1 and TRBJ1-1; 7 nucleotides agree with TRBD1. Germline V gene lookup returns CDR1 DFQATT and CDR2 SNEGSKA (reference sequence). The length of the CDR3 is 13 residues. The V gene end was trimmed by 5 bases and the J gene end by 4 bases; junction bases not matched to a gene: 7. The CDR3 reads CSAQGQVGTEAFF. CDR3 coding DNA: TGCAGTGCTCAAGGACAGGTCGGCACTGAAGCTTTCTTT.

This clonotype showed up just a few times. CDR3 in DNA: TGTGCCAGCAGCGGACCCGGGACCTTGAACTATGGCTACACCTTC. It encodes CASSGPGTLNYGYTF. The chain combines TRBV2 with TRBJ1-2; a weak D match, TRBD1 (5 bases). V was cut by 6 bases and J by 2 bases, with 16 bases left in between. The CDR3 spans 15 residues. CDR1 SNHLY and CDR2 FYNNEI come from the germline V gene.

The V gene is TRBV2, the J gene TRBJ2-3; possible D gene TRBD2, 6 bases. Germline CDR1 is SNHLY and CDR2 is FYNNEI. The CDR3 totals 12 residues. V gave up 7 bases and J gave up 3 bases, with 8 bases separating them. The CDR3: CASIRGTDTQYF. CDR3 nucleotides: TGTGCCAGCATCCGGGGGACAGATACGCAGTATTTT.

This sequence joins TRBV12-3 or TRBV12-4 and TRBJ2-3; TRBD2 agrees at 9 bases. The CDR3 totals 19 residues. Trimming took 5 bases from V and 2 from J; bases not matched to a gene: 17. In DNA form, the CDR3 reads TGTGCCAGCAGTAACCCAGCGGGGGGTATCGGCCGACTCACAGATACGCAGTATTTT. Its protein product is CASSNPAGGIGRLTDTQYF.

The genes are TRBV7-2 and TRBJ2-7; 7 bases agree with TRBD2. V was pared by 3 bases and J by 6 bases, with 5 bases of the junction left unmatched. This CDR3 contains 13 residues. The germline V gene has CDR1 SGHTA and CDR2 FQGNSA. In DNA form, the CDR3 reads TGTGCCAGCAGCTTGGAGCGGGGATCCGAGCAGTACTTC. Residues: CASSLERGSEQYF.

The table lists this clonotype with many counts. This chain links TRBV20-1 with TRBJ1-1, with D perhaps TRBD1 (5 bases). Trimming pared 1 base from V and 4 bases from J, leaving 19 bases between. Per the germline V gene, CDR1 is DFQATT and CDR2 is SNEGSKA (reference sequence). CDR3 length equals 16 residues. CDR3 DNA sequence: TGCAGTGCTAGAGGGGGCATTGGGAGGGATGGCACTGAAGCTTTCTTT. It specifies CSARGGIGRDGTEAFF.

This clonotype was seen a handful of times. This chain uses TRBV29-1 with TRBJ2-2; 11 positions agree with TRBD1. Germline CDR1 and CDR2: SQVTM and ANQGSEA. With V trimmed by 6 bases and J by 5 bases, 2 bases remained unmatched. The CDR3 runs 13 residues. Written as DNA, the CDR3 is TGCAGCGTGGGGACAGGGGGAACCGGGGAGCTGTTTTTT. This encodes CSVGTGGTGELFF.

The V gene is TRBV14, the J gene TRBJ2-7; either TRBD1 or TRBD2 may fit D (7 bases each). The ends were cut back, 1 base at V and 4 bases at J, with 17 bases in the middle. Germline assignment: CDR1 SGHDN and CDR2 FVKESK. The CDR3 runs to 16 residues. The CDR3 bases are TGTGCCAGCAGCCAAGGCGGCTCAGGGGGAGGGTACGAGCAGTACTTC. Encoded protein: CASSQGGSGGGYEQYF.

V gene TRBV29-1 combines with J gene TRBJ2-7; 14 nucleotides align to TRBD2. Germline CDR1 is SQVTM and CDR2 is ANQGSEA. This CDR3 comprises 14 residues. V lost 7 bases, J lost 5 bases, and 7 bases stayed unmatched. The CDR3 here is CSAGLAGGRHEQYF. In nucleotides, the CDR3 is TGCAGCGCCGGACTAGCGGGAGGTCGACACGAGCAGTACTTC.

In this sample, this clonotype turned up many times. J is TRBJ2-3 and V is TRBV10-3; no clear D. Germline CDR1 is ENHRY and CDR2 is SYGVKD. Trimming removed 3 bases from V and 4 bases from J, with 5 bases in between. The CDR3 consists of 12 residues. This CDR3 is CAISDFADTQYF. The CDR3, as DNA: TGTGCCATCAGTGACTTTGCAGATACGCAGTATTTT.

The rearrangement uses TRBV20-1 and TRBJ1-1, with D perhaps matching TRBD1 (5 bases). This CDR3 contains 14 residues. Per the germline V gene, CDR1 is DFQATT and CDR2 is SNEGSKA (reference sequence). Deletions cut 6 bases from V and 0 bases from J, with 14 bases between. The CDR3 loop is CSAPWGSMNTEAFF. The CDR3 region has the DNA TGCAGTGCCCCGTGGGGCAGCATGAACACTGAAGCTTTCTTT.